Following are 31 T cell receptor beta chains from one sample sequenced in a study of cytomegalovirus exposure and HLA in healthy donors. In the PCR, 60 Vbeta and 13 Jbeta primers were used. Clones were sequenced by immunoSEQ multiplex PCR, and TCRdb holds only the in-frame ones, with some missing. Among some 190,000 clones listed, 80% to 90% were seen once. Source material: PBMCs. The receptors were gathered from a man in his forties in good health and CMV-seropositive.

The chain combines TRBV7-9 with TRBJ2-7, with 16 bases matching TRBD2. J gave up 7 bases and V 5 bases, and 5 bases lay outside the gene matches. The CDR3 consists of 15 residues. The germline V gene encodes CDR1 SEHNR and CDR2 FQNEAQ (reference sequence). The CDR3 here is CASSPGTSGREEQYF. The DNA of the CDR3 is TGTGCCAGCAGCCCGGGGACTAGCGGGAGGGAGGAGCAGTACTTC.

The rearrangement links TRBV6-1 to TRBJ1-4, with D hard to call. The CDR3 extends over 12 amino acids. V was trimmed by 8 bases and J by 4 bases, leaving 8 bases between them. The V gene's germline CDR1 is MNHNS and CDR2 SASEGT. CDR3 residues: CASRALNEKLFF. In DNA, the CDR3 is TGTGCCAGCCGAGCCCTTAATGAAAAACTGTTTTTT.

CDR3 DNA sequence: TGTGCCAGCAGCTTCGGGGAATACTCTGGGGCCAACGTCCTGACTTTC. Translating it yields CASSFGEYSGANVLTF. The rearrangement uses TRBV7-9 and TRBJ2-6; TRBD2 might be the D (5 bases). The CDR3 sequence is 16 residues long. From germline, CDR1 is SEHNR and CDR2 FQNEAQ (reference sequence). Trimming removed 3 bases from V and 0 bases from J, with 9 bases in between.

The chain has TRBV5-1 and TRBJ1-2; D remains ambiguous. V lost 6 bases to trimming and J lost 6 bases, with 18 bases between them. The CDR3 contains 14 residues. The germline V gene has CDR1 SGHRS and CDR2 YFSETQ. The CDR3 here is CASNYFPEGNGYTF. CDR3 sequence (DNA): TGCGCCAGCAACTATTTCCCGGAGGGTAATGGCTACACCTTC.

The chain is built from TRBV9 and TRBJ1-5, with D perhaps matching TRBD1 (5 bases). Per germline, CDR1 SGDLS and CDR2 YYNGEE. The length of the CDR3 is 15 residues. V lost 0 bases, J lost 3 bases, and 10 bases lay in between. CDR3 coding DNA: TGTGCCAGCAGCGTAGAAGGGACTCCCAATCAGCCCCAGCATTTT. Translating it yields CASSVEGTPNQPQHF.

The CDR3 loop is CAISDPGVSGANVLTF. CDR3 sequence (DNA): TGTGCCATCAGTGATCCGGGGGTCTCTGGGGCCAACGTCCTGACTTTC. V is TRBV10-3 and J is TRBJ2-6; maybe TRBD2 (6 bases). Trimming pared 3 bases from V and 0 bases from J, leaving 9 bases between. Germline loops: CDR1 ENHRY, CDR2 SYGVKD. This CDR3 spans 16 amino acids.

The chain is built from TRBV6-1 and TRBJ1-2; a weak D match, TRBD1 (5 bases). CDR3 length: 13 residues. CDR1 MNHNS and CDR2 SASEGT come from the germline V gene. V lost 3 bases, J lost 2 bases, and 7 bases lay in between. In nucleotides, the CDR3 is TGTGCCAGCAGTGAGAGACAGAACTATGGCTACACCTTC. Its protein is CASSERQNYGYTF.

The J gene is TRBJ2-7, the V gene TRBV28; 9 bases align to TRBD1. Losses at the gene ends were 6 bases for V and 0 bases for J; bases not matched to a gene: 3. The CDR3 runs 14 residues. Germline CDR1 is MDHEN and CDR2 is SYDVKM. The CDR3 sequence is CASRGQGSSYEQYF. The CDR3 DNA reads TGTGCCAGCAGGGGACAGGGAAGCTCCTACGAGCAGTACTTC.

This rearrangement joins TRBV10-3 to TRBJ2-7; 8 bases fit TRBD1. This CDR3 has 12 residues. The V segment lost 11 bases and the J segment 2 bases; nucleotides outside the gene matches: 5. Germline CDR1 and CDR2: ENHRY and SYGVKD. CDR3: CAAQGVTYEQYF. The DNA for the CDR3 is TGTGCCGCACAGGGGGTTACCTACGAGCAGTACTTC.

The V and J genes are TRBV5-4 and TRBJ2-1, with TRBD1 matching 7 bases. Germline CDR1 is SGHNT and CDR2 is YYREEE (reference sequence). J lost 3 bases, V lost 3 bases, and 9 bases had no gene match. The CDR3 spans 16 residues. Written as DNA, the CDR3 is TGTGCCAGCAGCTCCGGCGCAGGGGGTGGCTACAATGAGCAGTTCTTC. Translation: CASSSGAGGGYNEQFF.

This clone was picked up one time. This chain joins TRBV28 and TRBJ2-5; D remains ambiguous. The germline V and J ends were trimmed by 2 bases and 9 bases, with 10 bases remaining between them. Germline assignment: CDR1 MDHEN and CDR2 SYDVKM. CDR3 length: 12 residues. The CDR3 protein is CASSLLGAPQYF. The CDR3 nucleotides read TGTGCCAGCAGTTTACTAGGCGCGCCCCAGTACTTC.

The chain links TRBV19 to TRBJ1-1; possibly TRBD1 for D (6 bases). CDR3 length: 17 residues. Germline V CDR1 and CDR2: LNHDA, SQIVND (reference sequence). V was shortened by 2 bases and J by 4 bases, with 20 bases between the two germline ends. CDR3 nucleotide sequence: TGTGCCAGTAGTATAAACCCCGACAGGCAAATAGGCACTGAAGCTTTCTTT. The encoded protein is CASSINPDRQIGTEAFF.

This sequence joins TRBV7-2 and TRBJ2-1; D is possibly TRBD2 (5 bases). The CDR3 extends over 15 amino acids. CDR1 and CDR2 from the germline V gene are SGHTA and FQGNSA. The V end was cut by 0 bases, the J end by 9 bases, with 15 bases between. The CDR3 sequence: CASSLARGIMGEQFF. CDR3 nucleotide sequence: TGTGCCAGCAGCTTAGCTCGGGGTATAATGGGTGAGCAGTTCTTC.

The chain joins TRBV7-9 to TRBJ1-6; 7 nucleotides line up with TRBD1. This CDR3 comprises 15 residues. CDR1 and CDR2 from the germline V gene are SEHNR and FQNEAQ (reference sequence). The junction had 5 bases not matched to a gene; V was cut back by 3 bases and J by 6 bases. CDR3 in amino acids: CASSFLTGANSPLHF. The CDR3, as DNA: TGTGCCAGCAGCTTCCTCACAGGGGCTAATTCACCCCTCCACTTT.

The chain carries TRBV5-1 and TRBJ2-3, with TRBD2 as a possible D gene (6 bases). The length of the CDR3 is 14 residues. The germline gives CDR1 SGHRS, CDR2 YFSETQ. V was cut by 4 bases and J by 0 bases, with 9 bases left in between. CDR3 sequence reads: CASSAGTSTDTQYF. In DNA, the CDR3 is TGCGCCAGCAGCGCCGGGACTAGCACAGATACGCAGTATTTT. The full variable domain, its missing parts supplied by reference TRBV5-1 and TRBJ2-3, is KAGVTQTPRYLIKTRGQQVTLSCSPISGHRSVSWYQQTPGQGLQFLFEYFSETQRNKGNFPGRFSGRQFSNSRSEMNVSTLELGDSALYLCASSAGTSTDTQYFGPGTRLTVL.

The rearrangement joins TRBV5-1 to TRBJ2-1, with 7 bases identical to TRBD1. Looked up from germline, CDR1 is SGHRS and CDR2 is YFSETQ. This CDR3 has 15 residues. The V segment lost 3 bases and the J segment 5 bases; nucleotides outside the gene matches: 8. CDR3 nucleotides: TGCGCCAGCAGCTCGAGACAGGGAAGAGACAATGAGCAGTTCTTC. Protein sequence: CASSSRQGRDNEQFF.

This clone appeared a single time. The rearrangement links TRBV6-5 to TRBJ1-1; 7 bases match TRBD1. V was clipped by 4 bases and J by 1 base; unmatched bases: 3. The germline CDR1 and CDR2 sequences are MNHEY and SVGAGI. CDR3 length: 14 amino acids. The CDR3 sequence: CASSLDRANTEAFF. CDR3 nucleotides: TGTGCCAGCAGTTTAGACAGGGCGAACACTGAAGCTTTCTTT.

This chain joins TRBV29-1 and TRBJ2-2; D is perhaps TRBD2 (6 bases). V lost 0 bases to trimming and J lost 7 bases, with 9 bases between them. CDR1 and CDR2 (germline): SQVTM, ANQGSEA. The CDR3 extends over 13 amino acids. CDR3 sequence reads: CSVEEGGSGELFF. The CDR3 nucleotides are TGCAGCGTTGAAGAAGGAGGGAGCGGGGAGCTGTTTTTT.

The V gene is TRBV6-4, the J gene TRBJ1-6; D might be TRBD1 (5 bases). V gave up 2 bases and J gave up 7 bases, with 12 bases separating them. The CDR3 runs 15 residues. Germline lookup yields CDR1 MRHNA and CDR2 SNTAGT. CDR3 bases: TGTGCCAGCAGTGACGTTCCAGGGCCAAATTCACCCCTCCACTTT. It is translated as CASSDVPGPNSPLHF.

V is TRBV7-2 and J is TRBJ2-7, with 8 bases matching TRBD2. Germline CDR1 is SGHTA and CDR2 is FQGNSA. With V trimmed by 6 bases and J by 0 bases, 7 bases remained unmatched. The CDR3 sequence is 15 residues long. The CDR3 loop is CASSRLAQSSYEQYF. In nucleotides, the CDR3 is TGTGCCAGCAGTCGACTAGCGCAAAGCTCCTACGAGCAGTACTTC.

The J gene is TRBJ2-3, the V gene TRBV5-1, with D tentatively TRBD2 (5 bases). The CDR3 has 15 residues. Trimming took 0 bases from V and 0 from J, leaving 8 bases between them. In germline, CDR1 is SGHRS, CDR2 YFSETQ. The CDR3 nucleotides read TGCGCCAGCAGCTTGGAGCGGCCTAGCACAGATACGCAGTATTTT. It yields the protein CASSLERPSTDTQYF.

This chain joins TRBV6-6 and TRBJ2-7, with a tentative D call TRBD1 (6 bases). Trimming shortened V by 7 bases and J by 1 base, and 14 bases separated the two germline ends. The CDR3 consists of 14 residues. CDR1 is MNHNY and CDR2 is SVGAGI in the germline V gene (reference sequence). The CDR3 bases are TGTGCCAGCACCCGGACAGCGTCTTCCTACGAGCAGTACTTC. Its protein is CASTRTASSYEQYF.

The chain links TRBV27 to TRBJ2-5, with 7 positions matching TRBD1. V lost 3 bases to trimming and J lost 1 base; unmatched junction nucleotides: 2. In germline, CDR1 is MNHEY, CDR2 SMNVEV (reference sequence). The CDR3 has 14 residues. Written as DNA, the CDR3 is TGTGCCAGCAGTTTGGGGACAGCCCAAGAGACCCAGTACTTC. Amino acid sequence: CASSLGTAQETQYF.

The V and J genes are TRBV7-6 and TRBJ2-3; 10 bases match TRBD2. J gave up 6 bases and V 1 base, and 1 base lay outside the gene matches. CDR3 length: 14 amino acids. The germline V gene encodes CDR1 SGHVS and CDR2 FNYEAQ. The CDR3 nucleotides read TGTGCCAGCAGCTTAGTAGCGGGAGGCGATACGCAGTATTTT. Its translation: CASSLVAGGDTQYF.

The chain links TRBV10-2 to TRBJ1-1, with D maybe TRBD1 (5 bases). Trimming took off 6 bases at V and 3 bases at J, with 11 bases between the two ends. Germline V gives CDR1 WSHSY, CDR2 SAAADI. This CDR3 is 13 amino acids long. In DNA, the CDR3 is TGCGCCAGCAGCAAAAAAGGGGACACTGAAGCTTTCTTT. Its translation is CASSKKGDTEAFF.

DNA of the CDR3: TGTGCCTGGAACCCACAGGGGTACTTTCAGCCCCAGCATTTT. Residues: CAWNPQGYFQPQHF. The chain employs TRBV30 and TRBJ1-5; 7 bases are a match to TRBD1. This CDR3 has 14 amino acids. The germline V gene encodes CDR1 GTSNPN and CDR2 SVGIG (reference sequence). V dropped 4 bases and J dropped 6; count of bases not matched to a gene: 9. Full variable domain (remainder filled in from reference TRBV30 and TRBJ1-5): SQTIHQWPATLVQPVGSPLSLECTVEGTSNPNLYWYRQAAGRGLQLLFYSVGIGQISSEVPQNLSASRPQDRQFILSSKKLLLSDSGFYLCAWNPQGYFQPQHFGDGTRLSIL.

This chain's CDR3 is CATSQGLSNQPQHF. The DNA for the CDR3 is TGTGCCACCAGTCAGGGATTAAGCAATCAGCCCCAGCATTTT. V is TRBV15 and J is TRBJ1-5, with D possibly TRBD1 on 5 matching bases. Trimming removed 6 bases from V and 1 base from J, with 10 bases in between. There are 14 residues in the CDR3. In germline, CDR1 is LNHNV, CDR2 YYDKDF (reference sequence).

There are a few counts of this clone. The chain has TRBV6-4 and TRBJ1-2; tentative D call: TRBD1 (6 bases). The germline gives CDR1 MRHNA, CDR2 SNTAGT. The length of the CDR3 is 13 residues. V dropped 5 bases and J dropped 2 bases, with 9 bases sitting between them. Written as DNA, the CDR3 is TGTGCCAGCAGTCCAGGGGCGAACTATGGCTACACCTTC. Encoded protein: CASSPGANYGYTF.

V usage is TRBV6-1 and J usage is TRBJ1-4; 7 bases are a match to TRBD1. The germline V gene encodes CDR1 MNHNS and CDR2 SASEGT. The CDR3 has 15 amino acids. The V segment lost 3 bases and the J segment 4 bases; nucleotides outside the gene matches: 5. The CDR3 spells CASSDTGVYNEKLFF. CDR3 DNA: TGTGCCAGCAGTGATACAGGGGTCTATAATGAAAAACTGTTTTTT.

J is TRBJ2-7 and V is TRBV30; no clear D. Germline CDR1 GTSNPN, CDR2 SVGIG (reference sequence). This CDR3 is 11 amino acids long. The V end was cut by 3 bases, the J end by 4 bases, with 7 bases between. The CDR3: CAWRTGYEQYF. The CDR3, as DNA: TGTGCCTGGAGAACGGGTTACGAGCAGTACTTC.

The chain recombines TRBV6-5 with TRBJ1-1, with TRBD1 matching 8 bases. The CDR3 is made up of 15 amino acids. V shed 5 bases and J 6 bases; nucleotides not matched to a gene: 11. CDR1 MNHEY and CDR2 SVGAGI come from the germline V gene. CDR3 residues: CASSPPGQGFPEAFF. The CDR3 DNA sequence: TGTGCCAGCAGTCCCCCCGGACAGGGCTTCCCTGAAGCTTTCTTT.